What follows is one T cell receptor beta chain and its context. Profiling relied on immunoSEQ multiplex PCR, and the TCRdb table lists in-frame clones only, not all of them. The data hold around 68,000 clones, with roughly 84% observed a single time. This entry comes from a study of control samples from healthy donors and cancer patients. Per the germline V gene, CDR1 is LGHDT and CDR2 is YNNKEL (reference sequence). The V gene lost 1 base and the J gene lost 4 bases, with 10 bases spanning the gap. The CDR3 totals 14 residues. This TCR derives from a woman aged 45-60 years with lung cancer. The genes are TRBV3-1 (or the pseudogene TRBV3-2) and TRBJ1-2, with unresolved D. Source material: PBMCs. DNA for the CDR3: TGTGCCAGCAGCCAAGGGCTAGAAGGCTATGGCTACACCTTC. Its protein product is CASSQGLEGYGYTF.